This T cell receptor (beta chain) was captured by sequencing in a study of T cells in Graves' hyperthyroidism and ophthalmopathy. Overall study results and limits: The model identified upcoming ophthalmopathy a median about 7.1 months ahead of onset. Ophthalmopathy stood apart from stable hyperthyroidism in a 13 V-J model.

This clonotype occurred many times. Antigen: not known. RNA transcripts gave rise to amplified TCR beta CDR3 regions. An initial round of RT-PCR targeting the TCR CDR3 relied on the HTBI primer set. Using its own MiXCR run on the multiplex PCR reads, TCRdb lists one record per CDR3 protein. The sample has 300,000 or so distinct CDR3 sequences; over 15% are singletons. This CDR3 has 16 amino acids. V was shortened by 0 bases and J by 3 bases, with 15 bases between the two germline ends. Germline CDR1 reads DFQATT; CDR2 reads SNEGSKA (reference sequence). Diagnostic decisions used clinical symptoms, serum thyroxine and TRAb, thyroid ultrasound and orbital computed tomography.

The genes are TRBV20-1 and TRBJ2-1; D unresolved. Sequenced sample: blood. The sequence was collected from a woman aged 55-70 years with Graves' ophthalmopathy. Here the CDR3 reads CSARDGRSRDYNEQFF. The CDR3 region has the DNA TGCAGTGCTAGAGATGGACGGTCGAGAGACTACAATGAGCAGTTCTTC.